The source of this T cell receptor beta chain is a study of blood T cell repertoires in COVID-19. Study in general: PBMCs, B-cell-depleted T cells, or T cells were the source of the cDNA or gDNA that made up the material.

Methods used by the authors: Cell counts per sample came from amplifying reference gene primers. TCRdb keeps only in-frame clones here, not all; method: immunoSEQ multiplex PCR. Clonal size and the V and J genes are those of that table, whereas D and trimming came from the DNA. Of 280,000 or so clones listed, 85% were seen once; the top ten hold under 3%. Participants came from some 23 US areas, aged roughly 18 to 95 years. Clinical histories supplied by participants themselves formed the basis of cohort assignment. The receptor's source is a woman aged 50 to 60 who had recovered from COVID-19. The specimen sequenced was PBMCs or T cells enriched from blood (not recorded which).

Here the CDR3 reads CASSVGRTSGGAFTNTGELFF. The DNA of the CDR3 is TGTGCCAGCAGCGTAGGGCGCACTAGCGGGGGGGCATTTACAAACACCGGGGAGCTGTTTTTT. The chain is built from TRBV9 and TRBJ2-2; TRBD2 matches at 13 bases. The CDR3 sequence is 21 residues long. V lost 0 bases, J lost 2 bases, and 13 bases stayed unmatched. Germline V gene lookup returns CDR1 SGDLS and CDR2 YYNGEE. Filled out from reference TRBV9 and TRBJ2-2, the complete variable domain reads DSGVTQTPKHLITATGQRVTLRCSPRSGDLSVYWYQQSLDQGLQFLIQYYNGEERAKGNILERFSAQQFPDLHSELNLSSLELGDSALYFCASSVGRTSGGAFTNTGELFFGEGSRLTVL.